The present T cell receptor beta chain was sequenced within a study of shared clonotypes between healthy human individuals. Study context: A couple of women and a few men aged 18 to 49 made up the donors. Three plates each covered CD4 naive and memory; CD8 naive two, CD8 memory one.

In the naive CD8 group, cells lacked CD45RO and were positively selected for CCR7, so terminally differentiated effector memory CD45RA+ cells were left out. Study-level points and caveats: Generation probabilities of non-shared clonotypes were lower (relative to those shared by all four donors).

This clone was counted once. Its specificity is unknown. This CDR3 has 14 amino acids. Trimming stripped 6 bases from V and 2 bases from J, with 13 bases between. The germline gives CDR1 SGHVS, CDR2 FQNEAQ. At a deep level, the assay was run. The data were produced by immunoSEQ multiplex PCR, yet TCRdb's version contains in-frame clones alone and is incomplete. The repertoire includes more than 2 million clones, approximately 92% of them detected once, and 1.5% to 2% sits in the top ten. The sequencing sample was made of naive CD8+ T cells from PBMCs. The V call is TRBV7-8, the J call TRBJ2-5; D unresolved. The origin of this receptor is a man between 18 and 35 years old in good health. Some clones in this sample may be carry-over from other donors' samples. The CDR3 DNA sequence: TGTGCCAGCAGTCCTTGGAGTAAACAAGAGACCCAGTACTTC. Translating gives CASSPWSKQETQYF.